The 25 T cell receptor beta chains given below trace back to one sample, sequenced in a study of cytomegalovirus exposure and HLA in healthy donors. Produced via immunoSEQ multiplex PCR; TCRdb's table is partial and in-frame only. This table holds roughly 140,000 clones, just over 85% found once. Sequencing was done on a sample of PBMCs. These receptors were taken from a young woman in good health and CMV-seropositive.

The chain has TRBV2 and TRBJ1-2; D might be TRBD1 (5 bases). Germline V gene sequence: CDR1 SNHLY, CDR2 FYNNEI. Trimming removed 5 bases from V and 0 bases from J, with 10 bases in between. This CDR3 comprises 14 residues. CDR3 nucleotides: TGTGCCAGCAGTTCTGACAGTGCTAACTATGGCTACACCTTC. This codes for CASSSDSANYGYTF.

Here the CDR3 DNA reads TGTGCCACCAGCAGAGACAGACTAGCCTACGAGCAGTACTTC. Its translation is CATSRDRLAYEQYF. The chain joins TRBV15 to TRBJ2-7; weak D call: TRBD2 (6 bases). The CDR3 loop spans 14 amino acids. Germline CDR1 LNHNV, CDR2 YYDKDF (reference sequence). V was shortened by 0 bases and J by 2 bases, with 8 bases between the two germline ends.

The CDR3, as DNA: TGTGCCAGCAGCTTAGGCCTGGACAGGGTCTACGAGCAGTACTTC. Its protein product is CASSLGLDRVYEQYF. The rearrangement joins TRBV13 to TRBJ2-7, with TRBD1 matching 8 bases. The junction had 4 bases not matched to a gene; V was cut back by 0 bases and J by 3 bases. Germline V gene data show CDR1 as PRHDT and CDR2 as FYEKMQ (reference sequence). CDR3 length equals 15 residues.

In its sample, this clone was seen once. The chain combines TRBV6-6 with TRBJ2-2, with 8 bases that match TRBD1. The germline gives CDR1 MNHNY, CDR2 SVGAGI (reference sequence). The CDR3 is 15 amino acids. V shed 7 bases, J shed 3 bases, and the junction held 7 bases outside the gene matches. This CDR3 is CASTSTRGHTGELFF. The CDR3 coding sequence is TGTGCCAGCACCAGTACCAGGGGGCACACCGGGGAGCTGTTTTTT.

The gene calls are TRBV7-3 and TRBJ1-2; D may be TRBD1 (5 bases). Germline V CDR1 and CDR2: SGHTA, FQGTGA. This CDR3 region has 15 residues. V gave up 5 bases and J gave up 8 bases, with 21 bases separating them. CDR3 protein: CASSPGDLRAGGYTF. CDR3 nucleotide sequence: TGTGCCAGCAGCCCGGGGGATTTGAGGGCGGGCGGCTACACCTTC.

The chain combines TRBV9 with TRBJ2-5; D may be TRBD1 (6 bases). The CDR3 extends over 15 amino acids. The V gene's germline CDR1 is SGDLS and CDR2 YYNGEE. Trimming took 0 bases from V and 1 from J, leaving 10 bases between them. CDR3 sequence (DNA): TGTGCCAGCAGCGTAGCATCAGGGGTCCAAGAGACCCAGTACTTC. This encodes CASSVASGVQETQYF. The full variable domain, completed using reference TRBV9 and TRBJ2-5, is DSGVTQTPKHLITATGQRVTLRCSPRSGDLSVYWYQQSLDQGLQFLIQYYNGEERAKGNILERFSAQQFPDLHSELNLSSLELGDSALYFCASSVASGVQETQYFGPGTRLLVL.

This chain's CDR3 is CASSFPRGQGYGYTF. In DNA, the CDR3 is TGTGCCAGCAGTTTCCCACGGGGACAGGGCTATGGCTACACCTTC. The V and J genes are TRBV28 and TRBJ1-2; 9 bases are shared with TRBD1. In germline, CDR1 is MDHEN, CDR2 SYDVKM. Trimming cost V 3 bases and J 4 bases; bases outside gene matches: 6. The CDR3 loop spans 15 amino acids.

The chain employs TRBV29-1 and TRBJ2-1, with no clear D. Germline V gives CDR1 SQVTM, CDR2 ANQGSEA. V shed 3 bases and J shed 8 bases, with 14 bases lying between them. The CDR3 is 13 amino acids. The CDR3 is CSVEKDSTDEQFF. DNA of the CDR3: TGCAGCGTTGAGAAGGATAGCACCGATGAGCAGTTCTTC.

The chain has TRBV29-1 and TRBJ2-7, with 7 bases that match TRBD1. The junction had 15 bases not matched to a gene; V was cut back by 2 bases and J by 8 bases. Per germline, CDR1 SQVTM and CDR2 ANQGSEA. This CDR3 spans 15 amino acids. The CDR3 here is CSVEQATGQGVKQYF. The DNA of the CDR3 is TGCAGCGTTGAACAAGCGACAGGGCAAGGGGTCAAGCAGTACTTC.

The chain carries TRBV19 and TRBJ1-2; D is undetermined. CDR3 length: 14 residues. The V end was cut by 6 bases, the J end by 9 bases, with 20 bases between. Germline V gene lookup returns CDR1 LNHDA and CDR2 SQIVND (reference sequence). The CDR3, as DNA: TGTGCCAGTAGCCCCCGGTCCCCGGCGGGAAGCTACACCTTC. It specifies CASSPRSPAGSYTF.

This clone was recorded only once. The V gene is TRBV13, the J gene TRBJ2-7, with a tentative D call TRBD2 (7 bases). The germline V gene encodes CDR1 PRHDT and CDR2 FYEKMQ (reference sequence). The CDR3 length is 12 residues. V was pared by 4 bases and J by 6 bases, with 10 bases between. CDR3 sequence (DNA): TGTGCCAGCAGCTCGGGGGGCAGCGAGCAGTACTTC. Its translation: CASSSGGSEQYF. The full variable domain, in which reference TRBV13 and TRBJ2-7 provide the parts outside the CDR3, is AAGVIQSPRHLIKEKRETATLKCYPIPRHDTVYWYQQGPGQDPQFLISFYEKMQSDKGSIPDRFSAQQFSDYHSELNMSSLELGDSALYFCASSSGGSEQYFGPGTRLTVT.

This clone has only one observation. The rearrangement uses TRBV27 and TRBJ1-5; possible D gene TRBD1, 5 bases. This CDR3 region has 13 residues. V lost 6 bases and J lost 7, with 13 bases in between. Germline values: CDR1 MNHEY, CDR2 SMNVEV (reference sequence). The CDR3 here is CASSLQGGQPQHF. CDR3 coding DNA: TGTGCCAGCAGCCTCCAGGGTGGGCAGCCCCAGCATTTT.

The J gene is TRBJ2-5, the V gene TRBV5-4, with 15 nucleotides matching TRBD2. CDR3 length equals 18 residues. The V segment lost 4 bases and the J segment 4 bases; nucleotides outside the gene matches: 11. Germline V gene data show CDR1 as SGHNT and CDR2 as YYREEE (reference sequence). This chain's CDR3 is CASSPGLAGGPDRETQYF. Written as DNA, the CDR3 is TGTGCCAGCAGCCCCGGACTAGCGGGGGGGCCTGATCGAGAGACCCAGTACTTC. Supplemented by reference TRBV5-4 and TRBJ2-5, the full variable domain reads ETGVTQSPTHLIKTRGQQVTLRCSSQSGHNTVSWYQQALGQGPQFIFQYYREEENGRGNFPPRFSGLQFPNYSSELNVNALELDDSALYLCASSPGLAGGPDRETQYFGPGTRLLVL.

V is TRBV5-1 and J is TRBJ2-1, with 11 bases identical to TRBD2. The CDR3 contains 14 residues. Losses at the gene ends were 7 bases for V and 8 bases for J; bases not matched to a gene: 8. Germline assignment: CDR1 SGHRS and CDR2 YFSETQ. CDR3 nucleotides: TGCGCCAGCGGAACTAGCGGGAGTTCGGATGAGCAGTTCTTC. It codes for CASGTSGSSDEQFF.

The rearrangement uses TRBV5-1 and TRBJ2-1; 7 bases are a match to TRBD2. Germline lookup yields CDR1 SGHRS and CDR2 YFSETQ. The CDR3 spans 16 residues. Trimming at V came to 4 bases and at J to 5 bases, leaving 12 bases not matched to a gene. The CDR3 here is CASSLNLGLTNNEQFF. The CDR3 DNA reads TGCGCCAGCAGCCTAAACCTGGGACTAACTAACAATGAGCAGTTCTTC.

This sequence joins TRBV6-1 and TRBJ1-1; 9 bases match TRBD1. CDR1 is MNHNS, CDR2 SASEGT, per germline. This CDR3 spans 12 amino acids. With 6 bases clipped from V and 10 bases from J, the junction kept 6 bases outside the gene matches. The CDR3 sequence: CASRDRGWPAFF. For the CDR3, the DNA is TGTGCCAGCAGGGACAGGGGCTGGCCAGCTTTCTTT.

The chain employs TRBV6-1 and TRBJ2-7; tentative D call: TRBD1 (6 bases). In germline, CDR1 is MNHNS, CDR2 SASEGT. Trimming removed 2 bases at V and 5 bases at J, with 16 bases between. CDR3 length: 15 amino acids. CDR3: CASSEMGQGLHEQYF. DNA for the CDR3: TGTGCCAGCAGTGAAATGGGGCAGGGGTTGCACGAGCAGTACTTC.

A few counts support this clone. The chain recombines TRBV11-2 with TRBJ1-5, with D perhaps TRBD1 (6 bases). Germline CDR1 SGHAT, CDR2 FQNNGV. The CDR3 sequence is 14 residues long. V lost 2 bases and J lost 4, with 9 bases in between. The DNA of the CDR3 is TGTGCCAGCAGCTTATCACAGGGAAATCAGCCCCAGCATTTT. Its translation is CASSLSQGNQPQHF.

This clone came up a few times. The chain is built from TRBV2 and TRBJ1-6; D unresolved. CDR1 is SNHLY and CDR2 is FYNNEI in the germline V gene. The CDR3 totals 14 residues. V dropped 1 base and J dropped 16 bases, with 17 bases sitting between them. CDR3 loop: CASSEGTSVRRLHF. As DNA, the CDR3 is TGTGCCAGCAGTGAAGGCACGTCGGTCAGGAGGCTCCACTTT. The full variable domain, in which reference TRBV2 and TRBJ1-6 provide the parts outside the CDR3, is EPEVTQTPSHQVTQMGQEVILRCVPISNHLYFYWYRQILGQKVEFLVSFYNNEISEKSEIFDDQFSVERPDGSNFTLKIRSTKLEDSAMYFCASSEGTSVRRLHFGNGTRLTVT.

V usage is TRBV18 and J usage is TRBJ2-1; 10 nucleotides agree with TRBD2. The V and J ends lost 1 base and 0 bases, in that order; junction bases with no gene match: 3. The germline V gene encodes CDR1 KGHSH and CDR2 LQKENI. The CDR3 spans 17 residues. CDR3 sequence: CASSPQSGRASYNEQFF. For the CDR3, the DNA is TGTGCCAGCTCACCACAGAGCGGGAGGGCCTCCTACAATGAGCAGTTCTTC.

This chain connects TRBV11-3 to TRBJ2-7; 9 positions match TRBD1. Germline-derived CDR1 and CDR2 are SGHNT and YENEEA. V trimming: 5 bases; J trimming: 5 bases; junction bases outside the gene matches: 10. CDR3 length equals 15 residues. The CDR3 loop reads CASSAGPDRGDEQYF. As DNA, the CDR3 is TGTGCCAGCAGCGCCGGACCGGACAGGGGAGACGAGCAGTACTTC. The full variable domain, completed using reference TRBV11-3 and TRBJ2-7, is EAGVVQSPRYKIIEKKQPVAFWCNPISGHNTLYWYLQNLGQGPELLIRYENEEAVDDSQLPKDRFSAERLKGVDSTLKIQPAELGDSAVYLCASSAGPDRGDEQYFGPGTRLTVT.

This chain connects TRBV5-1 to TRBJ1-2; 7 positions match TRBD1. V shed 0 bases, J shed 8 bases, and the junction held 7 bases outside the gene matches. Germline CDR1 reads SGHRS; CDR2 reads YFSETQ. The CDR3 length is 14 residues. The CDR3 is CASSLEGARGGYTF. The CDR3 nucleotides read TGCGCCAGCAGCTTGGAGGGGGCGCGAGGAGGCTACACCTTC.

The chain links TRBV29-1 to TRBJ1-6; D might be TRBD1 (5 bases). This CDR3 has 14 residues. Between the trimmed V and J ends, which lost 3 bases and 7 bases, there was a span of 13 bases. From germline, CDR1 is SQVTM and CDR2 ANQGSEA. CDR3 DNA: TGCAGCGTTGATAGAGACAGCCTAAATTCACCCCTCCACTTT. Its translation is CSVDRDSLNSPLHF.

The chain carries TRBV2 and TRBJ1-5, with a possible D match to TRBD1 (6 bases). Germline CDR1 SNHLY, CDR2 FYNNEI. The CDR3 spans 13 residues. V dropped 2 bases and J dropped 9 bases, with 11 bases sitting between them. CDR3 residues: CASSEPGHTPQHF. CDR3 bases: TGTGCCAGCAGTGAACCGGGACATACGCCCCAGCATTTT.

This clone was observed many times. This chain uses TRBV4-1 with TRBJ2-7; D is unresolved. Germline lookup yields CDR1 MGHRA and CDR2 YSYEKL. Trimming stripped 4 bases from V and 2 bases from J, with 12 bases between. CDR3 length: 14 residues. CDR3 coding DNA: TGCGCCAGCAGCCCTACCCCCGTAGCCTACGAGCAGTACTTC. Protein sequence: CASSPTPVAYEQYF.